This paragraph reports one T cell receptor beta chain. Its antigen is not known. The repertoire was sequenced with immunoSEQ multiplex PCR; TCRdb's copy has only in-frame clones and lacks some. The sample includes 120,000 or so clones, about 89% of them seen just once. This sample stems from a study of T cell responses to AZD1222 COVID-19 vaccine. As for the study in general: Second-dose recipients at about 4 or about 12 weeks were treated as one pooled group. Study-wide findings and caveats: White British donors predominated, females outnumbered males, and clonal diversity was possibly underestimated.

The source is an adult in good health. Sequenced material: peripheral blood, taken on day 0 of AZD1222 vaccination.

This CDR3 is CASSPTGGPTEAFF. For the CDR3, the DNA is TGTGCCAGCAGCCCAACAGGGGGCCCCACTGAAGCTTTCTTT. The chain recombines TRBV27 with TRBJ1-1, with 9 bases matching TRBD1. Germline V CDR1 and CDR2: MNHEY, SMNVEV (reference sequence). The CDR3 runs 14 residues. The V and J ends lost 6 bases and 4 bases, in that order; junction bases with no gene match: 6.